This T cell receptor beta chain emerged from a study of PD-L1 blockade in urothelial cancer. Background on the study: Most patients, about 90% of the roughly 29, were males with bladder-origin cancer. T cell content in blood samples showed a median of 141,255.

TCRdb's copy holds only in-frame clones and misses some; the assay was immunoSEQ multiplex PCR. The sample lists 38,000 or so clones; approximately 80% were seen once. Trimming removed 1 base from V and 6 bases from J, with 13 bases in between. From germline, CDR1 is SGHTA and CDR2 FQGTGA. The CDR3 has 15 residues. Time point: peripheral blood 6 weeks after treatment start. Locally advanced or metastatic urothelial carcinoma was present in patients. The receptor was derived from a man aged 40-49 years with urothelial cancer. The material sequenced was PBMCs, taken around atezolizumab (anti-PD-L1) treatment. V is TRBV7-3 and J is TRBJ2-1, with a tentative D call TRBD1 (5 bases). The CDR3 is CASSLISGFTNEQFF. Here the CDR3 DNA reads TGTGCCAGCAGCTTAATCTCAGGGTTTACCAATGAGCAGTTCTTC.